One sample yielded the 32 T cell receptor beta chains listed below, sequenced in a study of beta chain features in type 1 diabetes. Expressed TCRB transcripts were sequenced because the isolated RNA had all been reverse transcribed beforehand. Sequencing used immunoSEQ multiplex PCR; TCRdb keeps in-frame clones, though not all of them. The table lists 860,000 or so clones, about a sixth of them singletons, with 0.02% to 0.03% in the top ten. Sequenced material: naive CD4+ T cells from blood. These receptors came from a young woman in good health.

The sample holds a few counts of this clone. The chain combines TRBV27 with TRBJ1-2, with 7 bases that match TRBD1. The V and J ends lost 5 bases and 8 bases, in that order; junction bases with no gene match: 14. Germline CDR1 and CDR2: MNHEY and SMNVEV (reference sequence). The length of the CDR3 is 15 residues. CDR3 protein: CASSRDRALRGGYTF. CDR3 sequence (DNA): TGTGCCAGCAGTCGAGACAGGGCCCTTCGAGGAGGCTACACCTTC.

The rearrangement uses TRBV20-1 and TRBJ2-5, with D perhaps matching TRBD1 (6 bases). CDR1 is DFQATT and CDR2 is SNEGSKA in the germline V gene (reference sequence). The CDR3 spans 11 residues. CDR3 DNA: TGCCAACTAGGGGGTGGGCCGACCCAGTACTTC. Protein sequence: CQLGGGPTQYF.

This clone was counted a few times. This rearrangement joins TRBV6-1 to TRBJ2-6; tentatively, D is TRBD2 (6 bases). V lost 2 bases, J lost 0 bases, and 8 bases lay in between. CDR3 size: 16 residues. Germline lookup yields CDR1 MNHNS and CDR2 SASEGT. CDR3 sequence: CASSERGTSGANVLTF. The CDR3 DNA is TGTGCCAGCAGTGAACGGGGGACCTCTGGGGCCAACGTCCTGACTTTC.

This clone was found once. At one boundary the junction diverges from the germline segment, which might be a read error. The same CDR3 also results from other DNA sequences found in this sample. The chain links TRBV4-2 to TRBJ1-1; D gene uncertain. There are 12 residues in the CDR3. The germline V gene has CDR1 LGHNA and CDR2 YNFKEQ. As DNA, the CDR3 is TGTGCCAGCAGCCAAGTGAACACCGAAGCTTTCTTT. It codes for CASSQVNTEAFF.

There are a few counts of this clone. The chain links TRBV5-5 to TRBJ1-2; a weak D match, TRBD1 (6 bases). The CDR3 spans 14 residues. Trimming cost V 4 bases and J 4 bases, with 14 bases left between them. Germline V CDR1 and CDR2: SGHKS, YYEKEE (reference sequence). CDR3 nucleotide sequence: TGTGCCAGCAGCCTTTCGTGGGACATCTATGGCTACACCTTC. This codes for CASSLSWDIYGYTF.

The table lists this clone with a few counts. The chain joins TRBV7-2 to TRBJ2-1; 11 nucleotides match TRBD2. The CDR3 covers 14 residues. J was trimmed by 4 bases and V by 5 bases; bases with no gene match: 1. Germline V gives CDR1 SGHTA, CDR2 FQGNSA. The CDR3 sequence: CASSGTSGYNEQFF. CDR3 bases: TGTGCCAGCAGCGGGACTAGCGGTTACAATGAGCAGTTCTTC.

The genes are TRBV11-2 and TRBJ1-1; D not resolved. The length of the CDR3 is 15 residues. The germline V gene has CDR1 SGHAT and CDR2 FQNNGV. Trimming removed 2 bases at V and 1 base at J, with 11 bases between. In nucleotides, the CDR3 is TGTGCCAGCAGCTTAAATAGAGGCGGGAACACTGAAGCTTTCTTT. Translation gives CASSLNRGGNTEAFF.

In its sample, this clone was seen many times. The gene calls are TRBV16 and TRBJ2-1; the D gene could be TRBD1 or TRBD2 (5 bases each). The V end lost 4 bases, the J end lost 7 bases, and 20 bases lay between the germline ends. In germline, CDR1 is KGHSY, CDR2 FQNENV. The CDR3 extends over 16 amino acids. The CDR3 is CASSPRVGQGNNEQFF. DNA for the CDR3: TGTGCCAGCAGCCCGCGGGTTGGGCAGGGAAATAATGAGCAGTTCTTC.

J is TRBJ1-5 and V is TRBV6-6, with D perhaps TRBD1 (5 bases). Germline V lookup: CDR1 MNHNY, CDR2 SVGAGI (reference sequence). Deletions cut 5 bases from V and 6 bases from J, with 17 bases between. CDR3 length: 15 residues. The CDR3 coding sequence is TGTGCCAGCAGTCAACAGTCAGGGCTCGGTCAGCCCCAGCATTTT. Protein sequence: CASSQQSGLGQPQHF.

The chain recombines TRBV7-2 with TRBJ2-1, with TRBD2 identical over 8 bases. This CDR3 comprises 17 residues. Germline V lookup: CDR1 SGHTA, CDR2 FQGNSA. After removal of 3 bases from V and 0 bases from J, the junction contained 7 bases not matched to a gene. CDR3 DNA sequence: TGTGCCAGCAGCTTGGCGGGAGGACTAAACTCCTACAATGAGCAGTTCTTC. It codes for CASSLAGGLNSYNEQFF.

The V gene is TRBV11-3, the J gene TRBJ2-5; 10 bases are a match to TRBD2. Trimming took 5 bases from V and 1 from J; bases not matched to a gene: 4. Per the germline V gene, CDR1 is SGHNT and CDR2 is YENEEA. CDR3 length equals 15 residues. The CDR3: CASSAGTSVQETQYF. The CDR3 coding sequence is TGTGCCAGCAGCGCCGGGACTAGCGTCCAAGAGACCCAGTACTTC.

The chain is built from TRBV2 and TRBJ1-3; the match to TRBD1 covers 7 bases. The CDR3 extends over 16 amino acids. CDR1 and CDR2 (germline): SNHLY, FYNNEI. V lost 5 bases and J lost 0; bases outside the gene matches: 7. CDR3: CASSLYRGSSGNTIYF. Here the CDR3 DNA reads TGTGCCAGCAGTCTTTACAGGGGAAGCTCTGGAAACACCATATATTTT.

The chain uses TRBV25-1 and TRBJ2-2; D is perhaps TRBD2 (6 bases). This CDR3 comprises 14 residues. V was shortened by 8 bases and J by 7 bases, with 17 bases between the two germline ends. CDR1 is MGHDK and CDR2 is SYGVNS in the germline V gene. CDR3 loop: CASGISVGGGELFF. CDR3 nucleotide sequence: TGTGCCAGCGGAATCTCAGTGGGGGGCGGGGAGCTGTTTTTT.

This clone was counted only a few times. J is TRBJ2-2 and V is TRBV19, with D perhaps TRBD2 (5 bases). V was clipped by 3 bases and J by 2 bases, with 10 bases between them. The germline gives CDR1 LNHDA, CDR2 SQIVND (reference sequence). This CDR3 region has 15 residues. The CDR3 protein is CASSIDSVNTGELFF. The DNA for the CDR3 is TGTGCCAGTAGTATCGATAGCGTTAACACCGGGGAGCTGTTTTTT.

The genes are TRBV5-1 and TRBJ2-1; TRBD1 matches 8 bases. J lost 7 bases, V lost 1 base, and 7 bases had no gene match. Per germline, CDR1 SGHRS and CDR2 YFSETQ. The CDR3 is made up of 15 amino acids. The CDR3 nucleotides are TGCGCCAGCAGCTTGACCGACAGGGGATCAAATGAGCAGTTCTTC. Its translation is CASSLTDRGSNEQFF.

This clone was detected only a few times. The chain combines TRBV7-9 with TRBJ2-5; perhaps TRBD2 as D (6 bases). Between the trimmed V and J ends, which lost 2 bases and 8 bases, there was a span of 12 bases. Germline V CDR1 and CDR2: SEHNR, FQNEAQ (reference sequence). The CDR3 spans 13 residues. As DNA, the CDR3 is TGTGCCAGCAGCTTACGTAGGCGGGAAACCCAGTACTTC. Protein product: CASSLRRRETQYF.

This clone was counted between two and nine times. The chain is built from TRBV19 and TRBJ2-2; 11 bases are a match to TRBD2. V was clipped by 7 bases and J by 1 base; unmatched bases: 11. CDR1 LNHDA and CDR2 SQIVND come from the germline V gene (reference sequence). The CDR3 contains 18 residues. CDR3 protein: CASTKDAGLAGNTGELFF. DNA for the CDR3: TGTGCCAGTACCAAGGATGCCGGACTAGCGGGGAACACCGGGGAGCTGTTTTTT.

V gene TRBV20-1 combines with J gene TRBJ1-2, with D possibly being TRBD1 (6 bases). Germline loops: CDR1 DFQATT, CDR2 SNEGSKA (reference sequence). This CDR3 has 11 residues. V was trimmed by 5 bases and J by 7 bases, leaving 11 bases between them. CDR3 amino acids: CSAEKQGGYTF. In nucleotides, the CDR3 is TGCAGTGCTGAGAAACAGGGTGGCTACACCTTC.

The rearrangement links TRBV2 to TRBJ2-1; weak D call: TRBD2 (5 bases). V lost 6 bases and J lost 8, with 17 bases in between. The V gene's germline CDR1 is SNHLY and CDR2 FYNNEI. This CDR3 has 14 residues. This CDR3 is CASRGSVSAYEQFF. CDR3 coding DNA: TGTGCCAGCAGGGGTAGCGTTTCAGCCTATGAGCAGTTCTTC.

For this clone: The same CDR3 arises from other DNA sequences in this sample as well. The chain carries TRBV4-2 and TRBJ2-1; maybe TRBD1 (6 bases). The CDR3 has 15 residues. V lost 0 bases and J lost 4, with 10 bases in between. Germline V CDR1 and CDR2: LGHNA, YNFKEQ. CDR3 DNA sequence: TGTGCCAGCAGCCAAGAAGGGGGTTTGTACAATGAGCAGTTCTTC. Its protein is CASSQEGGLYNEQFF.

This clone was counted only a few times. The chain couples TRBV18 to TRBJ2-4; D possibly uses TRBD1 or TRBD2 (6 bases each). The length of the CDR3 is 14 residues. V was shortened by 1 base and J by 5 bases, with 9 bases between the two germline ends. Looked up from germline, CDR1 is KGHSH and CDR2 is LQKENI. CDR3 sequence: CASSPRGAENIQYF. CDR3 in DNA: TGTGCCAGCTCACCACGGGGGGCCGAAAACATTCAGTACTTC.

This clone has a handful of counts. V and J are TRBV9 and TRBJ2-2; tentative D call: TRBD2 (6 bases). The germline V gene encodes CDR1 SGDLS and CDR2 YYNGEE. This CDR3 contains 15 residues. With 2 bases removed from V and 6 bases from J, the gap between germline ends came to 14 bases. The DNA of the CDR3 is TGTGCCAGCAGCGTCAGACTAGATCGTCCCGGGGAGCTGTTTTTT. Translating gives CASSVRLDRPGELFF. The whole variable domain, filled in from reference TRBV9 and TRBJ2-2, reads DSGVTQTPKHLITATGQRVTLRCSPRSGDLSVYWYQQSLDQGLQFLIQYYNGEERAKGNILERFSAQQFPDLHSELNLSSLELGDSALYFCASSVRLDRPGELFFGEGSRLTVL.

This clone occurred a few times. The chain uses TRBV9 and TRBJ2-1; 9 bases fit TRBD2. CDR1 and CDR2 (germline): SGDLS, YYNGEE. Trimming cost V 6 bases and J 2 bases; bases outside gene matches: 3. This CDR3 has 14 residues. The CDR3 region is CASTRTSAYNEQFF. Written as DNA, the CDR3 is TGTGCCAGCACCAGGACTAGCGCCTACAATGAGCAGTTCTTC.

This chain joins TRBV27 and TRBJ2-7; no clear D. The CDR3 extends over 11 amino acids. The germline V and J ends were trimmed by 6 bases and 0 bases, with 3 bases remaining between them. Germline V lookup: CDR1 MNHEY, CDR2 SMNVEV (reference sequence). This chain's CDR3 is CASRDSYEQYF. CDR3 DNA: TGTGCCAGCAGAGACTCCTACGAGCAGTACTTC.

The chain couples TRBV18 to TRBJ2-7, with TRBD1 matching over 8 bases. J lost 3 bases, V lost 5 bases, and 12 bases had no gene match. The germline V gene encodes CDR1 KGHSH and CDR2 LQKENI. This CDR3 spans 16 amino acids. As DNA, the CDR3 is TGTGCCAGCTCAGCCTCCAGGGGGCTGCCTTACTACGAGCAGTACTTC. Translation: CASSASRGLPYYEQYF. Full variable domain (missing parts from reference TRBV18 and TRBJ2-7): NAGVMQNPRHLVRRRGQEARLRCSPMKGHSHVYWYRQLPEEGLKFMVYLQKENIIDESGMPKERFSAEFPKEGPSILRIQQVVRGDSAAYFCASSASRGLPYYEQYFGPGTRLTVT.

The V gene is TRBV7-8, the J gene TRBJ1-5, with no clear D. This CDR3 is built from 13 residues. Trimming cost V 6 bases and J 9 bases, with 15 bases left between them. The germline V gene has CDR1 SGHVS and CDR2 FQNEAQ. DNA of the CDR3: TGTGCCAGCAGGAAGGAGTGGTCGACGCCCCAGCATTTT. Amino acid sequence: CASRKEWSTPQHF.

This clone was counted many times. The CDR3 DNA sequence: TGTGCCAGCAGTGAACGAGGGGCCAACGTCCTGACTTTC. This translates into CASSERGANVLTF. This chain joins TRBV6-1 and TRBJ2-6; D remains unclear. Germline values: CDR1 MNHNS, CDR2 SASEGT. This CDR3 has 13 amino acids. Deletions cut 2 bases from V and 4 bases from J, with 3 bases between.

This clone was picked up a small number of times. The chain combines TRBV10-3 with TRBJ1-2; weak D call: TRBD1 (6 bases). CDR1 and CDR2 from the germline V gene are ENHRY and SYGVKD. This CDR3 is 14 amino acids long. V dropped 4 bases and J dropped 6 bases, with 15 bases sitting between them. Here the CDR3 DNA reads TGTGCCATCAGTGCGGTGGACAGAAGAAATGGCTACACCTTC. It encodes CAISAVDRRNGYTF.

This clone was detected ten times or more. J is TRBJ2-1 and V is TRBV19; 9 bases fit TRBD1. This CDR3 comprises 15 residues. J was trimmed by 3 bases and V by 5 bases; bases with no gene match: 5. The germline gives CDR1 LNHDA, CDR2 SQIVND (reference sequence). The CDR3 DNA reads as TGTGCCAGTAGTTCCCGGACAGGGGTCTACAATGAGCAGTTCTTC. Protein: CASSSRTGVYNEQFF.

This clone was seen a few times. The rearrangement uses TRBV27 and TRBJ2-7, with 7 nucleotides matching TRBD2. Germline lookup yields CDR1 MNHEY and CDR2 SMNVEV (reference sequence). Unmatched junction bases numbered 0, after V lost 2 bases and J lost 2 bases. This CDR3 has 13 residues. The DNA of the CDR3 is TGTGCCAGCAGTTTACGGGAGGCCTACGAGCAGTACTTC. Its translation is CASSLREAYEQYF.

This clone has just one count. The CDR3 region has the DNA TGTGCCAGCAGCTTAACTCGTCAGGACTACGAGCAGTACTTC. It encodes CASSLTRQDYEQYF. The V and J genes are TRBV7-2 and TRBJ2-7; D is unclear. This CDR3 is 14 amino acids long. Germline loops: CDR1 SGHTA, CDR2 FQGNSA. The V end was cut by 2 bases, the J end by 3 bases, with 11 bases between.

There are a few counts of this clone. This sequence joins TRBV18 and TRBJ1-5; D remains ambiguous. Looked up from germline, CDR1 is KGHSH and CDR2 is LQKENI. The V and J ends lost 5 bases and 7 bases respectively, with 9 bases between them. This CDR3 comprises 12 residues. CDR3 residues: CASSAMSQPQHF. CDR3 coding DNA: TGTGCCAGCTCAGCCATGTCCCAGCCCCAGCATTTT.